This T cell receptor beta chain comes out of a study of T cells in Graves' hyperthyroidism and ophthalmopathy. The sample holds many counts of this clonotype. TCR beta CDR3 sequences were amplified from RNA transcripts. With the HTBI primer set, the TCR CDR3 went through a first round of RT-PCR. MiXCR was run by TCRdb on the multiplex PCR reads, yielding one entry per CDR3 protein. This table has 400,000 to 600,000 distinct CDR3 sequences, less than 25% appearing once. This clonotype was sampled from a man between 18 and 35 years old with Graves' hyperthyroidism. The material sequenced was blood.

The CDR3 reads CASSMDVNTEAFF. Here the CDR3 DNA reads TGCGCCAGCAGCATGGACGTGAACACTGAAGCTTTCTTT. J is TRBJ1-1 and V is TRBV5-1; D is ambiguous. CDR3 length: 13 residues. The germline V gene has CDR1 SGHRS and CDR2 YFSETQ. Trimming took 4 bases from V and 0 from J, leaving 7 bases between them. The full variable domain, in which reference TRBV5-1 and TRBJ1-1 provide the parts outside the CDR3, is KAGVTQTPRYLIKTRGQQVTLSCSPISGHRSVSWYQQTPGQGLQFLFEYFSETQRNKGNFPGRFSGRQFSNSRSEMNVSTLELGDSALYLCASSMDVNTEAFFGQGTRLTVV.